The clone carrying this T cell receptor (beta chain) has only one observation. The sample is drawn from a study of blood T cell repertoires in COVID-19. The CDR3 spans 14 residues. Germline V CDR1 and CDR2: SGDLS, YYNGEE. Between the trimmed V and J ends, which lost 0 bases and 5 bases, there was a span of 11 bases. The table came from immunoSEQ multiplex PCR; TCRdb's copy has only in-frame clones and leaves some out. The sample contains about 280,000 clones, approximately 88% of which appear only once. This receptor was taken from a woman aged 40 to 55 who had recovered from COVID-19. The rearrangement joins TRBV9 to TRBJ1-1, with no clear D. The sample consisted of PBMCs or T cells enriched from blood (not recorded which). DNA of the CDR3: TGTGCCAGCAGCGTAGTCTCAGCCGGGACTGAAGCTTTCTTT. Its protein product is CASSVVSAGTEAFF. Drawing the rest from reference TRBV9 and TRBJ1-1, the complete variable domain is DSGVTQTPKHLITATGQRVTLRCSPRSGDLSVYWYQQSLDQGLQFLIQYYNGEERAKGNILERFSAQQFPDLHSELNLSSLELGDSALYFCASSVVSAGTEAFFGQGTRLTVV.